This T cell receptor beta chain was sequenced for a study of blood T cell repertoires in COVID-19. Study details: T cells, B-cell-depleted T cells, or PBMCs provided the cDNA or gDNA that served as material.

Sequenced by immunoSEQ multiplex PCR; TCRdb stores in-frame clones only, minus some. The data hold some 120,000 clones, with over 80% observed a single time. This clone showed up just a few times. The CDR3 covers 16 residues. The rearrangement uses TRBV21-1 and TRBJ1-1; the D call TRBD1 from the table was never checked on the DNA. TRBV21-1 is a documented pseudogene. The sample consisted of peripheral blood. The sequence derives from a man aged 30 to 45 with acute or convalescent COVID-19. The CDR3 DNA reads TGTGCCAGCACAAAATTCAGGGGGCAACGGAACACTGAAGCTTTCTTT. It codes for CASTKFRGQRNTEAFF.